This T cell receptor beta chain was retrieved from a study of beta chain features in type 1 diabetes. Study context: All of the samples together had 107,917,701 sorted cells examined.

Expressed TCRB transcripts were sequenced because the isolated RNA had all been reverse transcribed beforehand. TCRdb's copy holds only in-frame clones and misses some; the assay was immunoSEQ multiplex PCR. Of 200,000 to 300,000 clones in the sample, approximately 14% are singletons; the top ten hold approximately 0.024%. The V end was cut by 6 bases, the J end by 1 base, with 9 bases between. This CDR3 contains 13 residues. The germline V gene encodes CDR1 MGHRA and CDR2 YSYEKL. The V and J genes are TRBV4-1 and TRBJ1-2; D is unclear. Material for sequencing was naive CD4+ T cells from blood. The source of this sequence is a woman aged 40 to 55 in good health. CDR3 loop: CASSRDNNYGYTF. As DNA, the CDR3 is TGCGCCAGCAGTCGGGATAATAACTATGGCTACACCTTC.